This TCR beta chain came from a study of early T cells in non-severe SARS-CoV-2 infection. Study information: Sequenced bulk RNA came from whole blood that was unsorted, and chains were unpaired. Overall study results and limits: Using VDJdb, the matching emphasized anti-spike CD8 responses while missing private and CD4 specificities.

For this clonotype: Its antigen is unidentified.

Attachment of unique molecular identifiers was made to individual cDNA molecules. TCRdb recomputed calls from the 5' RACE reads with MiXCR, one row per CDR3 protein. The repertoire holds more than 25,000 distinct CDR3 sequences, with approximately 4.2% as singletons. The germline gives CDR1 SGHRS, CDR2 YFSETQ. CDR3 length: 14 residues. The J segment lost 2 bases and the V segment lost 6 bases, leaving 2 bases of the junction unmatched. The clonotype was recovered from an adult who was a healthcare worker with PCR-confirmed SARS-CoV-2 infection or an uninfected control (not recorded which). The chain employs TRBV5-1 and TRBJ2-7; TRBD2 matches 13 bases. The specimen sequenced was whole blood. CDR3 region: CASTTSGGAYEQYF. In DNA, the CDR3 is TGCGCCAGCACCACTAGCGGGGGGGCCTACGAGCAGTACTTC.